One sample yielded the 12 T cell receptor beta chains listed below, sequenced in a study of cytomegalovirus exposure and HLA in healthy donors. Both 60 Vbeta primers and 13 Jbeta primers went into the PCR. The method was immunoSEQ multiplex PCR; TCRdb's version includes in-frame clones alone and lacks a portion of them. The sample has some 130,000 clones; roughly 80% are singletons. Sequenced input: PBMCs. The receptors come from a boy younger than 18 in good health and CMV-seronegative.

The J gene is TRBJ1-5, the V gene TRBV19, with TRBD1 identical over 10 bases. The V gene end was trimmed by 3 bases and the J gene end by 2 bases; junction bases not matched to a gene: 7. The CDR3 spans 17 residues. Per the germline V gene, CDR1 is LNHDA and CDR2 is SQIVND (reference sequence). CDR3 loop: CASSIPGQGRGNQPQHF. The CDR3 DNA reads TGTGCCAGTAGTATCCCGGGACAGGGGCGAGGCAATCAGCCCCAGCATTTT.

The J gene is TRBJ1-2, the V gene TRBV6-1, with unresolved D. This CDR3 is 15 amino acids long. CDR1 and CDR2 (germline): MNHNS, SASEGT. V was trimmed by 4 bases and J by 2 bases, leaving 14 bases between them. The CDR3 bases are TGTGCCAGCAGTGCGACGGGGAGTAGAAACTATGGCTACACCTTC. This encodes CASSATGSRNYGYTF.

This clone occurred once. The chain combines TRBV25-1 with TRBJ1-5; D remains ambiguous. V lost 5 bases to trimming and J lost 2 bases, with 10 bases between them. The CDR3 length is 14 residues. From germline, CDR1 is MGHDK and CDR2 SYGVNS. The CDR3 here is CASSSMSGNQPQHF. The CDR3 DNA reads as TGTGCCAGCAGTTCCATGAGCGGCAATCAGCCCCAGCATTTT.

V gene TRBV6-5 combines with J gene TRBJ2-7; 10 bases are shared with TRBD1. From germline, CDR1 is MNHEY and CDR2 SVGAGI. J was trimmed by 2 bases and V by 6 bases; bases with no gene match: 7. The CDR3 runs to 15 residues. The CDR3 here is CASRTSGTGAYEQYF. The CDR3 DNA is TGTGCCAGCAGAACCTCCGGGACAGGGGCCTACGAGCAGTACTTC.

Only one count was recorded for this clone. The CDR3 is CASNDGTISTDTQYF. CDR3 DNA: TGTGCCAGCAACGACGGGACTATTAGCACAGATACGCAGTATTTT. The chain employs TRBV7-8 and TRBJ2-3; 7 nucleotides line up with TRBD2. Germline CDR1 is SGHVS and CDR2 is FQNEAQ. V lost 7 bases and J lost 0; bases outside the gene matches: 7. The CDR3 contains 15 residues.

The chain carries TRBV5-1 and TRBJ2-7; TRBD2 agrees at 7 bases. Germline V CDR1 and CDR2: SGHRS, YFSETQ. V dropped 0 bases and J dropped 6; count of bases not matched to a gene: 3. CDR3 size: 13 residues. CDR3 nucleotides: TGCGCCAGCAGCTTGGGATTAGCGGGCGAGCAGTACTTC. This translates into CASSLGLAGEQYF. Supplemented by reference TRBV5-1 and TRBJ2-7, the full variable domain reads KAGVTQTPRYLIKTRGQQVTLSCSPISGHRSVSWYQQTPGQGLQFLFEYFSETQRNKGNFPGRFSGRQFSNSRSEMNVSTLELGDSALYLCASSLGLAGEQYFGPGTRLTVT.

The J gene is TRBJ2-7, the V gene TRBV2; 8 bases are shared with TRBD1. V gave up 7 bases and J gave up 3 bases; unmatched junction bases: 8. Germline V gives CDR1 SNHLY, CDR2 FYNNEI. The CDR3 spans 14 residues. CDR3 region: CASKVEQGGYEQYF. The CDR3 nucleotides are TGTGCCAGCAAGGTCGAACAGGGGGGCTACGAGCAGTACTTC.

The chain employs TRBV27 and TRBJ2-2; the match to TRBD2 covers 7 bases. V was clipped by 6 bases and J by 0 bases; unmatched bases: 10. CDR1 MNHEY and CDR2 SMNVEV come from the germline V gene (reference sequence). The CDR3 consists of 17 residues. CDR3 residues: CASSLASSGPNTGELFF. The CDR3, as DNA: TGTGCCAGCAGCTTAGCCAGTAGCGGGCCGAACACCGGGGAGCTGTTTTTT.

The gene calls are TRBV30 and TRBJ1-3; no reliable D call. The germline CDR1 and CDR2 sequences are GTSNPN and SVGIG (reference sequence). The CDR3 runs to 15 residues. The germline V and J ends were trimmed by 0 bases and 2 bases, with 11 bases remaining between them. Here the CDR3 DNA reads TGTGCCTGGAGTGTCCTGGGCGCTCCTGGAAACACCATATATTTT. This sequence encodes CAWSVLGAPGNTIYF.

V and J are TRBV23-1 and TRBJ2-1, with 8 bases that match TRBD1. TRBV23-1 is an open reading frame, and its role is uncertain. This CDR3 spans 16 amino acids. After removal of 1 base from V and 7 bases from J, the junction contained 9 bases not matched to a gene. The CDR3 DNA reads as TGCGCCAGCAGTCAATTCAGGGGGCTTTTGAGGAATGAGCAGTTCTTC. Translated, it gives CASSQFRGLLRNEQFF.

CDR3 nucleotides: TGTGCCTGGAGAGGTGTTGGGGGGGCCTCCTACGAGCAGTACTTC. Encoded protein: CAWRGVGGASYEQYF. The V call is TRBV30, the J call TRBJ2-7; D possibly corresponds to TRBD2 (7 bases). V was pared by 3 bases and J by 0 bases, with 15 bases between. Germline V gene sequence: CDR1 GTSNPN, CDR2 SVGIG (reference sequence). The CDR3 contains 15 residues.

The V call is TRBV6-1, the J call TRBJ2-7, with D hard to call. V was cut by 5 bases and J by 3 bases, with 8 bases left in between. CDR3 size: 12 residues. In germline, CDR1 is MNHNS, CDR2 SASEGT. The chain's CDR3 is CASSRANYEQYF. The CDR3 DNA reads TGTGCCAGCAGTAGAGCGAACTACGAGCAGTACTTC.